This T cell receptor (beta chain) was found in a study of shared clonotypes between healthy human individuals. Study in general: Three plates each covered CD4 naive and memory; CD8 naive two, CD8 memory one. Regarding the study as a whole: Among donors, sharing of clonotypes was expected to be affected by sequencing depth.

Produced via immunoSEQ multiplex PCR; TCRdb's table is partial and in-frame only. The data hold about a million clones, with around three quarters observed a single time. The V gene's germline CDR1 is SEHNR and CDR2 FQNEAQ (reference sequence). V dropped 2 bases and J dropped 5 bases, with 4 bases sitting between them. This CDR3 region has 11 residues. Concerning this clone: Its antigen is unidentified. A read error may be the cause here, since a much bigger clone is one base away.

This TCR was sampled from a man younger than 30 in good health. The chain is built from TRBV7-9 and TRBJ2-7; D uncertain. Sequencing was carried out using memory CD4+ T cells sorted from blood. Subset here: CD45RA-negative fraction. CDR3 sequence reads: CASSLFHEQYF. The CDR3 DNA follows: TGTGCCAGCAGCTTATTCCACGAGCAGTACTTC.